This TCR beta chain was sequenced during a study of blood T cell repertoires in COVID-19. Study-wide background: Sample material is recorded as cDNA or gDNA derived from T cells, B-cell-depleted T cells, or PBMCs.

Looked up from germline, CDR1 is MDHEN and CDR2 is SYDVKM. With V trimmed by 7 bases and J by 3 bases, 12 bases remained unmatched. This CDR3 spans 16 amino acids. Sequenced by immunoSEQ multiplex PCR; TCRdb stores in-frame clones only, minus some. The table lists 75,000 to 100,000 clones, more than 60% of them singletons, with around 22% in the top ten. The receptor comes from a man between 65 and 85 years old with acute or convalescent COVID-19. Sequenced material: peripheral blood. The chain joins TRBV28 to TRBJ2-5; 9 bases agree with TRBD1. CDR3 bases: TGTGCCAGCACCCAGCCTCGTACAGGGGGCAAAGAGACCCAGTACTTC. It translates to CASTQPRTGGKETQYF.